This T cell receptor beta chain was identified in a study of beta chain features in type 1 diabetes. Study conclusions and caveats: Researchers reported that naive, central memory and Treg TCRB repertoires appeared more similar in patients than in healthy donors.

Looked up from germline, CDR1 is SGHRS and CDR2 is YFSETQ. V shed 4 bases and J shed 3 bases, with 11 bases lying between them. The length of the CDR3 is 13 residues. A single heparinised draw of around 110 mL on average was taken per donor. As to this clone: Its antigen remains unidentified.

The authors reverse transcribed all of the isolated RNA, so sequencing captured expressed TCRB transcripts. Using immunoSEQ multiplex PCR, the repertoire was profiled, and TCRdb retains in-frame clones only, with some absent. The repertoire has under 400,000 clones, roughly 21% of them found once; the top ten carry 0.044%. The sequence came from a woman younger than 30 in good health. Sequencing was done on a sample of naive CD4+ T cells from blood. The chain joins TRBV5-1 to TRBJ2-7; possible D gene TRBD2, 5 bases. The CDR3 sequence is CASSVSGFYEQYF. In DNA, the CDR3 is TGCGCCAGCAGCGTATCGGGGTTCTACGAGCAGTACTTC.